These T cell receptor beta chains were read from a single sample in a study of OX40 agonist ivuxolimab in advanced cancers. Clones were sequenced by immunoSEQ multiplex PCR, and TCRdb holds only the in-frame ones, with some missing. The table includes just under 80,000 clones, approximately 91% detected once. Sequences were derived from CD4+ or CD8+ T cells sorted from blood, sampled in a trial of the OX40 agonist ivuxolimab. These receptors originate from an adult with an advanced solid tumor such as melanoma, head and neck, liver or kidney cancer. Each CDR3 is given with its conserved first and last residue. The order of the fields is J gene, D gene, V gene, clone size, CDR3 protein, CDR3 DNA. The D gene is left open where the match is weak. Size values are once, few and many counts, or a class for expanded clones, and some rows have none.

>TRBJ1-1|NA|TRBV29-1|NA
CSVAGDWVNTEAFF
TGCAGCGTTGCCGGGGATTGGGTGAACACTGAAGCTTTCTTT
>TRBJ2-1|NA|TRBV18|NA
CASSGSSSYNEQFF
TGTGCCAGCTCAGGGTCTAGCTCCTACAATGAGCAGTTCTTC
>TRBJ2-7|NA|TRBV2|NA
CASSVGIEYEQYF
TGTGCCAGCAGTGTTGGGATCGAGTACGAGCAGTACTTC
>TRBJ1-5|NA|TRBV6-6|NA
CASSYSWQGSNQPQHF
TGTGCCAGCAGTTACTCTTGGCAGGGAAGTAATCAGCCCCAGCATTTT
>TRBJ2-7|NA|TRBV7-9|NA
CASSREGELTYEQYF
TGTGCCAGCAGCAGGGAGGGGGAGCTCACCTACGAGCAGTACTTC
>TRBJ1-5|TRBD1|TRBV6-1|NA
CASSEFPGQGSQPQHF
TGTGCCAGCAGTGAATTTCCGGGACAGGGTTCCCAGCCCCAGCATTTT
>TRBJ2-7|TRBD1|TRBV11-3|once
CASSRQGRDEQYF
TGTGCCAGCAGCCGACAGGGGCGAGACGAGCAGTACTTC
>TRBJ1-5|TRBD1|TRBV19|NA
CASSTPAGGSSNQPQHF
TGTGCCAGTAGTACTCCCGCAGGGGGGAGCAGCAATCAGCCCCAGCATTTT
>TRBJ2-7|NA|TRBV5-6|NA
CASSPRGGVVEQYF
TGTGCCAGCAGCCCCCGCGGCGGCGTAGTTGAGCAGTACTTC
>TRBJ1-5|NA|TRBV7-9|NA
CASSLGSDLPQHF
TGTGCCAGCAGCTTAGGTTCAGATTTGCCCCAGCATTTT
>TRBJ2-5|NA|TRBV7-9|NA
CASSPGTLKEETQYF
TGTGCCAGCAGCCCCGGGACTCTTAAGGAAGAGACCCAGTACTTC
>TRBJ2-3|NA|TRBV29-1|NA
CSVGDTGITQYF
TGCAGCGTTGGGGACACGGGTATTACGCAGTATTTT
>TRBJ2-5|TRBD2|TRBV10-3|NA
CAISGDYATGETQYF
TGTGCCATCAGCGGGGACTACGCTACGGGAGAGACCCAGTACTTC
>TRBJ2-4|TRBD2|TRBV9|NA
CASSVLAGGPGNIQYF
TGTGCCAGCAGCGTATTGGCGGGAGGGCCTGGAAACATTCAGTACTTC
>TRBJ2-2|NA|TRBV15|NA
CATSRDLTGITGELFF
TGTGCCACCAGCAGGGATTTAACAGGGATCACCGGGGAGCTGTTTTTT
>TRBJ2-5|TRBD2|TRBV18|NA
CASSPGTSGTSQYF
TGTGCCAGCTCCCCGGGGACTAGCGGGACATCCCAGTACTTC
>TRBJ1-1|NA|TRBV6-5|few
CASSQVRLNTEAFF
TGTGCCAGCTCCCAGGTGAGGCTGAACACTGAAGCTTTCTTT
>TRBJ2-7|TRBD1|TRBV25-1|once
CASLGDSSYEQYF
TGTGCCAGCCTCGGGGACAGCTCCTACGAGCAGTACTTC
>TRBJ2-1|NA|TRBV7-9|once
CASSLFTDNEQFF
TGTGCCAGCAGCTTATTCACGGACAATGAGCAGTTCTTC
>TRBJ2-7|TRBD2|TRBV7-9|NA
CASSSGDLAGGTYEQYF
TGTGCCAGCAGCTCTGGAGATCTAGCGGGAGGGACCTACGAGCAGTACTTC
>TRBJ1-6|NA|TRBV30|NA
CAWDSNNSPLHF
TGTGCCTGGGACAGTAATAATTCACCCCTCCACTTT
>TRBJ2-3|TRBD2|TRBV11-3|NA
CASSFGLADTDTQYF
TGTGCCAGCAGCTTCGGACTAGCGGACACAGATACGCAGTATTTT
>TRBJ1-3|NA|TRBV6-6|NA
CASLQGDRNTIYF
TGTGCCAGCCTACAGGGAGATAGAAACACCATATATTTT